This T cell receptor (beta chain) was observed in a study of blood T cells in healthy people across ages. On the study more broadly: Template switching captured about one barcoded beta molecule per two T cells.

The germline V gene encodes CDR1 MNHEY and CDR2 SVGAGI. Trimming removed 0 bases at V and 8 bases at J, with 14 bases between. The CDR3 runs to 15 residues. Study outcomes and limitations: Long-lived donors carried more naive CD4+ cells and greater diversity than aged donors.

To note about this clonotype: What it recognizes is unknown.

Aged about 6 to 95, donors were systemically healthy Caucasians from Russia. A second PCR, run for roughly 7 to 12 cycles, used a sample-barcoded 5' primer plus a J-beta primer mix. TCRdb independently ran MiXCR on the 5' RACE reads; one entry per CDR3 protein. This table holds hundreds of thousands of distinct CDR3 sequences, about half found once. The TCR was taken from an older woman in good health. The specimen was blood. V gene TRBV6-5 combines with J gene TRBJ2-4; TRBD2 might be the D (5 bases). CDR3 in DNA: TGTGCCAGCAGTTACTCCCAGCGGCTTAATCACATTCAGTACTTC. Encoded protein: CASSYSQRLNHIQYF.